This is a list of T cell receptor beta chains from one sample in a study of T cell changes during pregnancy in multiple sclerosis. Method: immunoSEQ multiplex PCR; TCRdb's copy keeps in-frame clones and lacks some. The table lists tens of thousands of clones, about 90% of them singletons. The sequencing used CD4+ T cells from peripheral blood mononuclear cells, collected in the third trimester of pregnancy. The source of these receptors is a female donor with multiple sclerosis, enrolled in a pregnancy study. Both conserved end residues are part of each CDR3. D genes are given only for firm matches. Part of the rows lack a size; the others show once, few, many or a class for expanded clones.

D gene	V gene	J gene	clone size	CDR3 DNA	CDR3 protein
TRBD2	TRBV9	TRBJ2-7	-	TGTGCCAGCAGCTCAACGTGGGAGGGCAGCACCTACGAGCAGTACTTC	CASSSTWEGSTYEQYF
TRBD1	TRBV6-1	TRBJ1-2	-	TGTGCCAGCAGAACAGGGGGAAAGAACTATGGCTACACCTTC	CASRTGGKNYGYTF
-	TRBV6-1	TRBJ2-3	-	TGTGCCAGCAGTGAGGTCCCGGGTACAGATACGCAGTATTTT	CASSEVPGTDTQYF
-	TRBV9	TRBJ1-1	few	TGTGCCAGCAGCGTAGTAATGAACACTGAAGCTTTCTTT	CASSVVMNTEAFF
-	TRBV5-6	TRBJ1-3	-	TGTGCCAGCAGCCCCACTCCGGGAGGTAGTACTGGAAACACCATATATTTT	CASSPTPGGSTGNTIYF
TRBD1	TRBV6-5	TRBJ1-2	-	TGTGCCAGCAGGACAGACAGGGGTGGGGACTATGGCTACACCTTC	CASRTDRGGDYGYTF
-	TRBV6-5	TRBJ1-1	-	TGTGCCAGCAGTTACGTCCCCGCATCGGGTCCTGAAGCTTTCTTT	CASSYVPASGPEAFF
-	TRBV19	TRBJ2-4	-	TGTGCCACCCTTTCGCGGGACAAAAACATTCAGTACTTC	CATLSRDKNIQYF
TRBD1	TRBV9	TRBJ2-2	-	TGTGCCAGCAGCGTAGTGGGGACAGCGAACACCGGGGAGCTGTTTTTT	CASSVVGTANTGELFF
TRBD1	TRBV14	TRBJ2-7	-	TGTGCCAGCAGCCGCTACGCAGGACAGGGTTTTAGGTACGAGCAGTACTTC	CASSRYAGQGFRYEQYF
TRBD1	TRBV27	TRBJ1-4	-	TGTGCCAGCAGCGAGATTGGGACAGGATTGGAACTGTTTTTT	CASSEIGTGLELFF
-	TRBV9	TRBJ1-1	-	TGTGCCAGCAGCGTAGTGGAGGGGCTATGGACTGAAGCTTTCTTT	CASSVVEGLWTEAFF
TRBD2	TRBV7-3	TRBJ2-2	-	TGTGCCAGCTCCCCTGGGGGGGGGACCGGGGAGCTGTTTTTT	CASSPGGGTGELFF
-	TRBV9	TRBJ2-6	-	TGTGCCAGCAGCGCAACTGAGGGGGCTGGGGCCAACGTCCTGACTTTC	CASSATEGAGANVLTF
TRBD1	TRBV15	TRBJ1-5	-	TGTGCCACCAGCCTAGGACAGGGAACAAATCAGCCCCAGCATTTT	CATSLGQGTNQPQHF
-	TRBV5-1	TRBJ2-1	-	TGCGCCAGCAGCCCTTCTAGCGAGCCATACAATGAGCAGTTCTTC	CASSPSSEPYNEQFF
TRBD2	TRBV5-4	TRBJ2-2	-	TGTGCCAGCAGCTTGGCGGCGGGGGGGCCGAGGACCGGGGAGCTGTTTTTT	CASSLAAGGPRTGELFF
-	TRBV5-4	TRBJ2-7	-	TGTGCCAGCAGCGTCAGGACTGTAGTGGGGGAGCAGTACTTC	CASSVRTVVGEQYF
-	TRBV15	TRBJ2-1	-	TGTGCCACCAGCAGAGATGGGTTAACGAGGGATGAGCAGTTCTTC	CATSRDGLTRDEQFF
-	TRBV12-5	TRBJ1-1	-	TGTGCTAGTGGACGCGGCGGGGGGACTGAAGCTTTCTTT	CASGRGGGTEAFF
TRBD2	TRBV7-9	TRBJ2-5	-	TGTGCCAGCAGCCATAGCCGGGGACTAGCGGGGGGAGAGACCCAGTACTTC	CASSHSRGLAGGETQYF
-	TRBV4-2	TRBJ2-5	-	TGTGCCAGCAGCCAAGAAGGAGAAGCCGTTTGGACCCAGTACTTC	CASSQEGEAVWTQYF
-	TRBV5-1	TRBJ1-2	-	TGCGCCAGCAAACGTGAGAACGATGGCTACACCTTC	CASKRENDGYTF
TRBD1	TRBV5-6	TRBJ2-3	-	TGTGCCAGCAGCAGAGACAGGGGGCTGAGAGCAGATACGCAGTATTTT	CASSRDRGLRADTQYF
TRBD1	TRBV2	TRBJ2-5	-	TGTGCCACCACTCCCAGGGGGAAAGAGACCCAGTACTTC	CATTPRGKETQYF